This T cell receptor beta chain was captured in a study of shared clonotypes between healthy human individuals. This CDR3 is 12 amino acids long. Germline V lookup: CDR1 MGHDK, CDR2 SYGVNS. V gave up 6 bases and J gave up 6 bases; unmatched junction bases: 4. Here immunoSEQ multiplex PCR was the method, and the copy in TCRdb shows in-frame clones only, minus some. The sample holds more than 90,000 clones, under 80% seen once. This receptor was obtained from a man aged 25 to 40 in good health. The V gene is TRBV25-1, the J gene TRBJ2-7, with 8 bases fitting TRBD1. Sequencing input: memory CD8+ T cells sorted from blood. The subset denotes: CD45RO+ cells pooled with CCR7-negative TemRA cells. The CDR3 loop is CASRTGASEQYF. DNA of the CDR3: TGTGCCAGCAGGACAGGGGCTAGCGAGCAGTACTTC.